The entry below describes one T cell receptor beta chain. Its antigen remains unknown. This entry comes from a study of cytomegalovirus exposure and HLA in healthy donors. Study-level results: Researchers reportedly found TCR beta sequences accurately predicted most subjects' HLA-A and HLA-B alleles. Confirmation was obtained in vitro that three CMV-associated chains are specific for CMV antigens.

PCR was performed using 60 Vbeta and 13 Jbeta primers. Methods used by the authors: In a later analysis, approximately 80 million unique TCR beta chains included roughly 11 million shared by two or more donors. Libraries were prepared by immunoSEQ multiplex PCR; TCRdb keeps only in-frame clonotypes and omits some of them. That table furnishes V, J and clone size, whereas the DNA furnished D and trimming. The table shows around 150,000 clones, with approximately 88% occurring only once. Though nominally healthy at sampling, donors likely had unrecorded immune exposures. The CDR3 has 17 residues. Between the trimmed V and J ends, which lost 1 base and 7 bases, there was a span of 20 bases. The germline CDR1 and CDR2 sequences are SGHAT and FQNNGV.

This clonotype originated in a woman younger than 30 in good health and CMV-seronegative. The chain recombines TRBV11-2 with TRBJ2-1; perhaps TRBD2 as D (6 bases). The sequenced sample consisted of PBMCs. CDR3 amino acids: CASSLGSGLTTANEQFF. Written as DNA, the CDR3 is TGTGCCAGCAGCTTAGGGTCGGGACTGACTACCGCAAATGAGCAGTTCTTC. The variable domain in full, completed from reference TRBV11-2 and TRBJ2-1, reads EAGVAQSPRYKIIEKRQSVAFWCNPISGHATLYWYQQILGQGPKLLIQFQNNGVVDDSQLPKDRFSAERLKGVDSTLKIQPAKLEDSAVYLCASSLGSGLTTANEQFFGPGTRLTVL.